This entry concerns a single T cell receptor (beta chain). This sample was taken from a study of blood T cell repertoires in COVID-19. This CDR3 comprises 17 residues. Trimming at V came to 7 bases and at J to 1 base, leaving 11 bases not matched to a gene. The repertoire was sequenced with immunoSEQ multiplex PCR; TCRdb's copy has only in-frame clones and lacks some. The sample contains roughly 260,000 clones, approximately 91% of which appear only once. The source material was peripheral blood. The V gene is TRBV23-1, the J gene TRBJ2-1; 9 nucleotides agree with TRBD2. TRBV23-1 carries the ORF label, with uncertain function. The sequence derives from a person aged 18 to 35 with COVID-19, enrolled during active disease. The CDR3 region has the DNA TGCGCCAGCATGGAAGTTAGCGGGAGATGGTCCTACAATGAGCAGTTCTTC. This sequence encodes CASMEVSGRWSYNEQFF.